This T cell receptor beta chain was captured in a study of blood T cell repertoires in COVID-19. Study background: Researchers got acute and convalescent COVID-19 samples from the United States, Italy and Spain. From T cells, B-cell-depleted T cells, or PBMCs came the material, which was cDNA or gDNA.

Seattle enrolled patients during active infection and tracked them longitudinally. This CDR3 contains 15 residues. The V and J ends lost 6 bases and 6 bases, in that order; junction bases with no gene match: 11. Germline V lookup: CDR1 KGHSH, CDR2 LQKENI. Source study methods: Amplification of reference gene primers was used by the study to estimate nucleated cell counts. Assay: immunoSEQ multiplex PCR; the TCRdb copy retains only in-frame clones and omits some. For V, J and clone size, that table is used; D and trimming come from the DNA. This table has roughly 410,000 clones, around 87% appearing once. This clone was counted a single time.

The material sequenced was peripheral blood. The chain links TRBV18 to TRBJ2-3; 8 bases align to TRBD1. The clonotype comes from a woman aged 55 to 70 with COVID-19, enrolled during active disease. CDR3 nucleotide sequence: TGTGCCAGCTCCCTTCAGGGGGCGTCGGGGGATACGCAGTATTTT. It yields the protein CASSLQGASGDTQYF.